This T cell receptor beta chain emerged from a study of human T cells and chemical hapten exposure. Study-level background: Each patch test put 0.01% DPC on the upper back, and results were read at 6 days. Affected patients, primarily female, had alopecia areata, totalis or universalis.

MiXCR, applied by TCRdb to the RACE reads, yields one record per CDR3 protein. The sample shows about 90,000 distinct CDR3 sequences, roughly a tenth of them seen only once. Noted time point: patch test 1, 2 weeks after DPC sensitization. Treatment reported: therapeutic diphenylcyclopropenone sensitization with weekly scalp DPC. The TCR comes from a man aged 35 to 55 with alopecia areata. Some clones in this sample may be carry-over from other donors' samples. This material consisted of whole blood, taken in connection with sensitization to the hapten diphenylcyclopropenone (DPC).

In nucleotides, the CDR3 is TGTGCCACCAGTGATTCCAGCGCGATCTACAATGAGCAGTTCTTC. It codes for CATSDSSAIYNEQFF. This chain joins TRBV24-1 and TRBJ2-1; D call uncertain. V lost 2 bases and J lost 3, with 10 bases in between. The CDR3 is made up of 15 amino acids. The germline V gene encodes CDR1 KGHDR and CDR2 SFDVKD.